This TCR beta chain was retrieved from a study of blood T cell repertoires in COVID-19. Assay used: immunoSEQ multiplex PCR; TCRdb lists only in-frame clones, some missing. The sample carries a few hundred thousand clones, about 83% recorded once. Trimming took 10 bases from V and 3 from J; bases not matched to a gene: 10. Germline CDR1 is MDHEN and CDR2 is SYDVKM. The CDR3 sequence is 14 residues long. This clone was detected only a few times. Sequenced material: peripheral blood. The receptor was isolated from a woman aged 45-59 years with acute or convalescent COVID-19. This chain joins TRBV28 and TRBJ2-7; TRBD2 matches at 9 bases. CDR3 DNA sequence: TGTGCCACCTTCCGATATAGCGGGAGCTACGAGCAGTACTTC. This sequence encodes CATFRYSGSYEQYF.